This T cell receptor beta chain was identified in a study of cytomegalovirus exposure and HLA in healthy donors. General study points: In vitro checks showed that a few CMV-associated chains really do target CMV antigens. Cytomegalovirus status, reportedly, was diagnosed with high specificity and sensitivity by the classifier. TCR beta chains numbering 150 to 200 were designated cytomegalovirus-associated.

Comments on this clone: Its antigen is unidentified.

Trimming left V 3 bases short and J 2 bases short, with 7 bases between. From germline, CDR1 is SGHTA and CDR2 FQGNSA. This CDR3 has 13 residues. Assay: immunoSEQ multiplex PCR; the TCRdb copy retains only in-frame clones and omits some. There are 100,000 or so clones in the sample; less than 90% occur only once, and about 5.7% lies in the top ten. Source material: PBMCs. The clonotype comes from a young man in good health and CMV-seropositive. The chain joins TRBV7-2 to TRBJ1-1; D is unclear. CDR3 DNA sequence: TGTGCCAGCAGCTTTTCAGAAAACACTGAAGCTTTCTTT. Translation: CASSFSENTEAFF.